This section outlines one T cell receptor (beta chain) sequence together with its context. The CDR3 contains 13 residues. The V gene end was trimmed by 11 bases and the J gene end by 4 bases; junction bases not matched to a gene: 6. CDR1 is ENHRY and CDR2 is SYGVKD in the germline V gene. Exclusions: uncontrolled infection, other autoimmune disease, pregnancy, lactation. These data originate in a study of T cells in Graves' hyperthyroidism and ophthalmopathy. TCR beta CDR3 sequences were amplified from RNA transcripts. The study used the HTBI primer set for a first-round RT-PCR of the TCR CDR3. TCRdb redid the calling of the multiplex PCR reads with MiXCR, one entry per CDR3 protein. The sample shows 600,000 to 850,000 distinct CDR3 sequences, under 20% of them seen only once.

The clonotype was recovered from a woman between 45 and 60 years old with Graves' hyperthyroidism that later progressed to Graves' ophthalmopathy. Sequencing input: blood. The chain uses TRBV10-3 and TRBJ2-1; 9 nucleotides line up with TRBD1. CDR3 in DNA: TGTGCCCTCGGACAGGGGCCGTACAATGAGCAGTTCTTC. This encodes CALGQGPYNEQFF.